Listed below are T cell receptor beta chains from one sample, sequenced in a study of cytomegalovirus exposure and HLA in healthy donors. This table comes from immunoSEQ multiplex PCR, and its TCRdb copy is limited to in-frame clones, with some not included. The sample has about 120,000 clones; 70% to 85% are singletons. Material for sequencing was PBMCs. Receptor source: a woman aged 45-65 years in good health and CMV-seronegative. CDR3s include the opening cysteine and the closing phenylalanine or tryptophan. D genes are given only for firm matches. Expanded clones are given a class, and other clones once, few, many or no size at all.

D,J,V,size,DNA,CDR3
TRBD2,TRBJ2-3,TRBV7-6,.,TGTGCCAGCAGCTTAGGCCCCTCTAGCGGGAGGACAGATACGCAGTATTTT,CASSLGPSSGRTDTQYF
TRBD2,TRBJ2-7,TRBV28,.,TGTGCCAGCAGCCCCGGAGACAGCGGGAGTATCGACGAGCAGTACTTC,CASSPGDSGSIDEQYF
TRBD2,TRBJ2-1,TRBV7-2,few,TGTGCCAGCAGCTTAGTAAGCGGGGGCGGATACAATGAGCAGTTCTTC,CASSLVSGGGYNEQFF
TRBD2,TRBJ2-3,TRBV7-2,.,TGTGCCAGCAGCCCGCGGACTAGCGGGGTCACAGATACGCAGTATTTT,CASSPRTSGVTDTQYF
TRBD1,TRBJ1-1,TRBV7-2,once,TGTGCCAGCAGCTCTACAGGGGGCAATTTACAAACTGAAGCTTTCTTT,CASSSTGGNLQTEAFF
.,TRBJ2-1,TRBV6-4,.,TGTGCCAGCGCTCTAGAGGCGGGCTCTGGTGAGCAGTTCTTC,CASALEAGSGEQFF
TRBD2,TRBJ2-3,TRBV11-2,.,TGTGCCAGCAGCTTAGGGCTAGCGGGGTGGTTGGCAGATACGCAGTATTTT,CASSLGLAGWLADTQYF
.,TRBJ2-1,TRBV15,.,TGTGCCACCAGCAGAGAGGGGGGAGCGACCTACAATGAGCAGTTCTTC,CATSREGGATYNEQFF
.,TRBJ1-1,TRBV7-3,.,TGTGCCAGCAGTCGTGAGGCGAACACTGAAGCTTTCTTT,CASSREANTEAFF
TRBD1,TRBJ2-7,TRBV5-4,.,TGTGCCAGCAGCTTAGACAGGGGTAGGCAGCAGTACTTC,CASSLDRGRQQYF
TRBD1,TRBJ1-2,TRBV4-1,.,TGCGCCAGCAGCCAAAAACAGGGGTTGATCTATGGCTACACCTTC,CASSQKQGLIYGYTF
TRBD2,TRBJ2-2,TRBV7-6,.,TGTGCCAGCAGCCCGACGATAACTAGCGGGAGTGCCGGGGAGCTGTTTTTT,CASSPTITSGSAGELFF
TRBD2,TRBJ2-1,TRBV7-9,few,TGTGCCAGCAGCTTAGTCGCGGGAGGTCACAATGAGCAGTTCTTC,CASSLVAGGHNEQFF
.,TRBJ1-2,TRBV7-9,.,TGTGCCAGCAGCTTTGGTACCGGGGGGTCGGACGGCTACACCTTC,CASSFGTGGSDGYTF
.,TRBJ2-3,TRBV6-4,few,TGTGCCAGCAGTCGACAAGGAGGGGGGGAAGCAGATACGCAGTATTTT,CASSRQGGGEADTQYF
.,TRBJ2-5,TRBV7-9,.,TGTTCCAGCAGTCGGTTTGCGGCGGAGGGGACCCAGTACTTC,CSSSRFAAEGTQYF
TRBD2,TRBJ2-7,TRBV4-1,few,TGCGCCAGCAGCCAAGCGACTAAAGGACTAGCGGGAGGGTACGAGCAGTACTTC,CASSQATKGLAGGYEQYF
TRBD2,TRBJ2-7,TRBV7-2,.,TGTGCCAGCAGCTTAGAATCTAGCGGCTCCTACGAGCAGTACTTC,CASSLESSGSYEQYF
.,TRBJ1-6,TRBV6-6,.,TGTGCCAGCATTCCGGACACGAGCTCCTATAATTCACCCCTCCACTTT,CASIPDTSSYNSPLHF
TRBD2,TRBJ2-1,TRBV2,.,TGTGCCAGCAGTGGAAAGGGACTAGTCTCCTACAATGAGCAGTTCTTC,CASSGKGLVSYNEQFF
TRBD1,TRBJ1-1,TRBV5-1,.,TGCGCCAGCAGCTCTCCAAACAGGGGCACTGAAGCTTTCTTT,CASSSPNRGTEAFF
.,TRBJ1-5,TRBV19,few,TGTGCCAGTAGTGAACACCACAATCAGCCCCAGCATTTT,CASSEHHNQPQHF
.,TRBJ2-1,TRBV7-2,.,TGTGCCAGCAGCTTGAGCTCGTCTTACAATGAGCAGTTCTTC,CASSLSSSYNEQFF
.,TRBJ1-1,TRBV28,few,TGTGCCAGCAGTTGGCCAGGGTACACTGAAGCTTTCTTT,CASSWPGYTEAFF
.,TRBJ1-2,TRBV30,.,TGTGCCTGGAGGACAGAAAAACCCTATGGCTACACCTTC,CAWRTEKPYGYTF
TRBD1,TRBJ2-1,TRBV4-1,.,TGCGCCAGCAGCCGACCCGGACAGGGGAATGAGCAGTTCTTC,CASSRPGQGNEQFF
TRBD1,TRBJ1-5,TRBV6-1,.,TGTGCCAGCAGTGCGCGGGACAGGGGCAATCAGCCCCAGCATTTT,CASSARDRGNQPQHF
TRBD2,TRBJ2-7,TRBV28,.,TGTGCCAGCAGTTTAGGGCTAGCGGGCCTCGACTCCTACGAGCAGTACTTC,CASSLGLAGLDSYEQYF
TRBD2,TRBJ2-7,TRBV6-5,.,TGTGCCAGCAAGAGGAAAGCGGGAGGGTCCTACGAGCAGTACTTC,CASKRKAGGSYEQYF
.,TRBJ2-6,TRBV2,.,TGTGCCAGCAAGGAGGGGAGCTCTGGGGCCAACGTCCTGACTTTC,CASKEGSSGANVLTF
TRBD2,TRBJ2-7,TRBV19,.,TGTGCCAGTAGTATAGATGGCGGCGGGAGGGCCTCCAACGAGCAGTACTTC,CASSIDGGGRASNEQYF
TRBD2,TRBJ2-3,TRBV6-6,.,TGTGCCAGCAGTTACTATGGGGGGGGCACAGATACGCAGTATTTT,CASSYYGGGTDTQYF
.,TRBJ1-3,TRBV9,.,TGTGCCAGCAGCGTACACAGTCCGAGCTCTGGAAACACCATATATTTT,CASSVHSPSSGNTIYF
TRBD1,TRBJ1-2,TRBV4-3,.,TGCGCCAGCAGCCAAGTGGCGGGACAGAACTATGGCTACACCTTC,CASSQVAGQNYGYTF
TRBD2,TRBJ2-7,TRBV7-2,.,TGTGCCAGCAGCCCCGGACTAGCGCCAACCTACGAGCAGTACTTC,CASSPGLAPTYEQYF
.,TRBJ2-2,TRBV28,once,TGTGCCAGCAGTGCCGGGGACATCACCGGGGAGCTGTTTTTT,CASSAGDITGELFF
.,TRBJ2-5,TRBV7-3,few,TGTGCCAGCAGCTTAAATGGGAGGGAGACCCAGTACTTC,CASSLNGRETQYF
.,TRBJ1-2,TRBV7-9,.,TGTGCCAGCAGCCCTACAGTGTCCTATGGCTACACCTTC,CASSPTVSYGYTF
.,TRBJ2-7,TRBV5-1,.,TGCGCCAGCACCTACGGCGGGACCTCCTACGAGCAGTACTTC,CASTYGGTSYEQYF
.,TRBJ1-4,TRBV4-1,.,TGCGCCAGCAGCCAAATCCTTGAAAAACTGTTTTTT,CASSQILEKLFF
.,TRBJ2-7,TRBV9,.,TGTGCCAGCAGCGGGGGACTTGGAAACGAGCAGTACTTC,CASSGGLGNEQYF
.,TRBJ1-5,TRBV10-3,.,TGTGCCATCAGTGATGGGGCCGGGAGAACGAATCAGCCCCAGCATTTT,CAISDGAGRTNQPQHF
.,TRBJ2-1,TRBV21-1,.,TGTGCCAGCAGCAAACAGGGTATTACCTACAATGAGCAGTTCTTC,CASSKQGITYNEQFF
TRBD2,TRBJ2-7,TRBV7-9,.,TGTGCCAGCAGCCCGGGGATAGCGGGAGTACCGGGCGAGCAGTACTTC,CASSPGIAGVPGEQYF